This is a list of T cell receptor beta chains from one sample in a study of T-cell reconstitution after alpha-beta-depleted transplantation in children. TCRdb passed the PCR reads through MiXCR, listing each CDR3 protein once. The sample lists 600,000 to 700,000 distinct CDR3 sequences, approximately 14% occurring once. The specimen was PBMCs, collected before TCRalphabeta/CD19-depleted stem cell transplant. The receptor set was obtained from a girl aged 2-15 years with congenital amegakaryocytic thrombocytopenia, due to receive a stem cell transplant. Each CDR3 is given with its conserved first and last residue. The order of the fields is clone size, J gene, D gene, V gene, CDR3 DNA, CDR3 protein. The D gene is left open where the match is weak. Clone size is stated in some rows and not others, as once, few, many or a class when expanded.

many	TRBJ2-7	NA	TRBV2	TGTGCCAGCAGTGGAGAAGTCCACGAGCAGTACTTC	CASSGEVHEQYF
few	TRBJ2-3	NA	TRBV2	TGTGCCAGCAGGCGGGCCCCCCCGGATACGCAGTATTTT	CASRRAPPDTQYF
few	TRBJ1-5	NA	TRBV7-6	TGTGCCAGCAGCCCAGAGGGTCCGAATCAGCCCCAGCATTTT	CASSPEGPNQPQHF
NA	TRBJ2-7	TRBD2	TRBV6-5	TGTGCCAGCAGTTACACTAGCGGATACTACGAGCAGTACTTC	CASSYTSGYYEQYF
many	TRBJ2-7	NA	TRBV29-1	TGCAGCGTTGAGGGTGACACTTACGAGCAGTACTTC	CSVEGDTYEQYF
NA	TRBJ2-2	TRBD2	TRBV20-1	TGCAGTGCTAGAAAACTAGCGGGAGGGAGGGCCGGGGAGCTGTTTTTT	CSARKLAGGRAGELFF
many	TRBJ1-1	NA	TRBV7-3	TGTGCCAGCAGCTTAACGTACGGTATGACCACAGGTGAAGCTTTCTTT	CASSLTYGMTTGEAFF
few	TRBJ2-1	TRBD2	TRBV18	TGTGCCAGCTCACCAAATAGCGGGCGGTACAATGAGCAGTTCTTC	CASSPNSGRYNEQFF
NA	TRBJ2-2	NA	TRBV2	TGTGCCAGCAACGACCCCGGGGAGCTGTTTTTT	CASNDPGELFF
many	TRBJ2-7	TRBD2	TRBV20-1	TGCAGTGCCGGAACTAGCGGGGACGAGCAGTACTTC	CSAGTSGDEQYF
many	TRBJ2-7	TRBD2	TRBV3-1	TGTGCCATCCAATACCGGGACTACTCCTACGAGCAGTACTTC	CAIQYRDYSYEQYF
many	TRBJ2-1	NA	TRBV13	TGTGCCAGCAGCTTAGATATGACAGCTGGGGACAATGAGCAGTTCTTC	CASSLDMTAGDNEQFF
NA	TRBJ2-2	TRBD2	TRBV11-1	TGTGCCAGCAGCTTAAACCTTCGGCGGCGGGAGAGTCCCGGGGAGCTGTTTTTT	CASSLNLRRRESPGELFF
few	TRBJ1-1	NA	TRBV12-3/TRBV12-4	TGTGCCAGCACCCGGGTAGAGATAGAGAACACTGAAGCTTTCTTT	CASTRVEIENTEAFF
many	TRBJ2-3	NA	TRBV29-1	TGCAGCGTTGTGGTCGGAGCCGGGCTAGATACGCAGTATTTT	CSVVVGAGLDTQYF
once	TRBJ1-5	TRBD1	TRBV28	TGTGCCAGCAGAGAGACAGGGATCACTTTTTATAGCAATCAGCCCCAGCATTTT	CASRETGITFYSNQPQHF
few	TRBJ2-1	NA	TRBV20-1	TGCAGTGCTAGAGATTTCGGCAGGCTAGAAGATGAGCAGTTCTTC	CSARDFGRLEDEQFF
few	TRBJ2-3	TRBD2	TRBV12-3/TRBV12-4	TGTGCCAGCAGTCGAGGTAGCGGGGGACTTTATACGCAGTATTTT	CASSRGSGGLYTQYF
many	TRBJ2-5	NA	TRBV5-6	TGTGCCAGCAGCTTCGGATCGCGGGGGACCCAGTACTTC	CASSFGSRGTQYF
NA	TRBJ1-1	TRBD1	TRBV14	TGTGCCAGCAGCCAATTCCCCCTCGACAGGGGGACTGAAGCTTTCTTT	CASSQFPLDRGTEAFF
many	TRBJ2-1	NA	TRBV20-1	TGCAGTGCGTGGCACAATGAGCAGTTCTTC	CSAWHNEQFF
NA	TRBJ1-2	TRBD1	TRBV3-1	TGTGCCAGCAGCCAACTCGGACAGGGCGGCACCTTC	CASSQLGQGGTF
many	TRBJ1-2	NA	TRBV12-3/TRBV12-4	TGTGCCAGCAGTTTAGCAGGGCCCACTTTAGTTGGCTACACCTTC	CASSLAGPTLVGYTF
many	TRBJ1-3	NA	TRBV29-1	TGCAGCGTCACAGGGCTCTCTGGAAACACCATATATTTT	CSVTGLSGNTIYF
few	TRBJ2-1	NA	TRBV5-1	TGCGCCAGCAAGCTGACGTTTACCGTGATGAATGAGCAGTTCTTC	CASKLTFTVMNEQFF
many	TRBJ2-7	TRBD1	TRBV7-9	TGTGCCAGCAGCGACCGGGACAGGAACGAGCAGTACTTC	CASSDRDRNEQYF
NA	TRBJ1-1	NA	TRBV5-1	TGCGCCAGCAGGGATCGCGGATGGGACACTGAAGCTTTCTTT	CASRDRGWDTEAFF
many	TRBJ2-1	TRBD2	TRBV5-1	TGCGCCAGCAGCCCCGGGGGGGAAAGGTCCTACAATGAGCAGTTCTTC	CASSPGGERSYNEQFF
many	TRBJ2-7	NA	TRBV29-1	TGCAGCGTTACAACAGGTCAAACCTACGAGCAGTACTTC	CSVTTGQTYEQYF
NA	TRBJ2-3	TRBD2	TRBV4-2	TGTGCCAGCAGCCAGTCCTTCGACGGGACTAGCGGGAGGGAAGATACAGATACGCAGTATTTT	CASSQSFDGTSGREDTDTQYF
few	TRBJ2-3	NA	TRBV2	TGTGCCAGCATTACGGACACGAAGGTAGATACGCAGTATTTT	CASITDTKVDTQYF
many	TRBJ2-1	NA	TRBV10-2	TGCGCCAGCATCAGCTCGGGGGACTTATTGAATGAGCAGTTCTTC	CASISSGDLLNEQFF
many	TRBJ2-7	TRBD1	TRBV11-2	TGTGCCAGCAGCTTAGGACAGGGCTCGGGCGAGCAGTACTTC	CASSLGQGSGEQYF
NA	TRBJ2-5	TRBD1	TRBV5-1	TGCGCCAGCAGTCGGCCGGACAGGGAGACCCAGTACTTC	CASSRPDRETQYF
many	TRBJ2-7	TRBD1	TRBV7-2	TGTGCCAGCAGCGATGACAGGGGATACGAGCAGTACTTC	CASSDDRGYEQYF
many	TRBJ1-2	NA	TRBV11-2	TGTGCCAGCAGGTACAGGACCCGAATAGACTATGGCTACACCTTC	CASRYRTRIDYGYTF
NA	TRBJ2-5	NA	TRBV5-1	TGCGCCAGCAGCTTGAATGGTCCTAGCGTGATCCAAGAGACCCAGTACTTC	CASSLNGPSVIQETQYF
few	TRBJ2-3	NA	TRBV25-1	TGTGCCAGCAGTCCCCACGGGCGCCCCACGCAGTATTTT	CASSPHGRPTQYF
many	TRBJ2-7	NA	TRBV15	TGTGCCACCAGCAGACAGGGATATCACTACGAGCAGTACTTC	CATSRQGYHYEQYF
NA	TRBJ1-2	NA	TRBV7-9	TGTGCCAGCAGCTTAGCTAGGAATGGCTACACCTTC	CASSLARNGYTF